One and the same sample provided the 16 T cell receptor beta chains below, sequenced in a study of T cells in localized non-small cell lung cancer. Measured with immunoSEQ multiplex PCR; TCRdb has only the in-frame clones, and not every one. Of roughly 34,000 clones listed, around 90% are singletons. The sample consisted of peripheral blood mononuclear cells, taken before any cancer treatment. The receptors derive from a man aged 40-75 years with stage III lung adenocarcinoma.

This chain joins TRBV7-3 and TRBJ2-7; TRBD2 is a possible D gene (6 bases). Trimming cost V 5 bases and J 6 bases, with 17 bases left between them. In germline, CDR1 is SGHTA, CDR2 FQGTGA. The CDR3 is 14 residues long. DNA of the CDR3: TGTGCCAGCAGCCCCTACGGGGGTGCGGTCGAGCAGTACTTC. It encodes CASSPYGGAVEQYF. The whole variable domain, remainder taken from reference TRBV7-3 and TRBJ2-7, is GAGVSQTPSNKVTEKGKYVELRCDPISGHTALYWYRQSLGQGPEFLIYFQGTGAADDSGLPNDRFFAVRPEGSVSTLKIQRTERGDSAVYLCASSPYGGAVEQYFGPGTRLTVT.

The chain is built from TRBV11-3 and TRBJ2-3, with 9 bases aligning to TRBD2. Germline CDR1 SGHNT, CDR2 YENEEA. CDR3 length: 15 residues. V dropped 5 bases and J dropped 1; count of bases not matched to a gene: 4. CDR3 residues: CASSERTSGTDTQYF. CDR3 nucleotides: TGTGCCAGCAGCGAGCGGACTAGCGGCACAGATACGCAGTATTTT. Full variable domain (remainder filled in from reference TRBV11-3 and TRBJ2-3): EAGVVQSPRYKIIEKKQPVAFWCNPISGHNTLYWYLQNLGQGPELLIRYENEEAVDDSQLPKDRFSAERLKGVDSTLKIQPAELGDSAVYLCASSERTSGTDTQYFGPGTRLTVL.

V usage is TRBV7-2 and J usage is TRBJ1-2, with D possibly being TRBD1 (6 bases). The germline V and J ends were trimmed by 3 bases and 2 bases, with 10 bases remaining between them. Looked up from germline, CDR1 is SGHTA and CDR2 is FQGNSA. This CDR3 contains 14 residues. CDR3 loop: CASSFSRGNYGYTF. In DNA, the CDR3 is TGTGCCAGCAGCTTTAGCAGGGGCAACTATGGCTACACCTTC. Looking up the rest from reference TRBV7-2 and TRBJ1-2 gives the full variable domain: GAGVSQSPSNKVTEKGKDVELRCDPISGHTALYWYRQSLGQGLEFLIYFQGNSAPDKSGLPSDRFSAERTGGSVSTLTIQRTQQEDSAVYLCASSFSRGNYGYTFGSGTRLTVV.

V gene TRBV4-3 combines with J gene TRBJ2-7; D is perhaps TRBD1 or TRBD2 (5 bases each). The CDR3 loop spans 16 amino acids. V was trimmed by 1 base and J by 5 bases, leaving 18 bases between them. CDR1 and CDR2 from the germline V gene are LGHNA and YSLEER. CDR3 coding DNA: TGCGCCAGCAGCCAAGTAGGAGCCGAGGGGCGGAACGAGCAGTACTTC. This sequence encodes CASSQVGAEGRNEQYF.

The J gene is TRBJ1-5, the V gene TRBV21-1. TRBV21-1 is designated a pseudogene. The CDR3 covers 14 residues. The CDR3 nucleotides read TGTGCCAGCAGCAAATCGGCTTTAGATCAGCCCCAGCATTTT. Amino acid sequence: CASSKSALDQPQHF.

The rearrangement joins TRBV27 to TRBJ2-5; 15 bases are a match to TRBD2. Losses at the gene ends were 5 bases for V and 9 bases for J; bases not matched to a gene: 16. The CDR3 consists of 18 residues. Germline CDR1 is MNHEY and CDR2 is SMNVEV (reference sequence). The CDR3 loop reads CASSPSGTSGGHKKSQYF. The CDR3 coding sequence is TGTGCCAGCAGTCCCAGCGGGACTAGCGGGGGGCACAAGAAGTCCCAGTACTTC.

The chain is built from TRBV5-1 and TRBJ2-5; D gene ambiguous. CDR1 is SGHRS, CDR2 YFSETQ, per germline. Trimming shortened V by 7 bases and J by 9 bases, and 16 bases separated the two germline ends. CDR3 length: 12 amino acids. CDR3: CASGPEIGAQYF. The DNA of the CDR3 is TGCGCCAGCGGTCCGGAGATTGGAGCCCAGTACTTC.

The genes are TRBV10-3 and TRBJ2-3; TRBD1 matches 9 bases. Trimming took 5 bases from V and 3 from J; bases not matched to a gene: 6. This CDR3 is built from 15 residues. From germline, CDR1 is ENHRY and CDR2 SYGVKD. CDR3 residues: CAISTGGSWTDTQYF. CDR3 coding DNA: TGTGCCATCAGTACAGGGGGCAGCTGGACAGATACGCAGTATTTT.

This CDR3 reads CASSTYTAGRDEQYF. The DNA for the CDR3 is TGTGCCAGCAGTACCTACACTGCCGGGAGGGACGAGCAGTACTTC. The rearrangement uses TRBV5-5 and TRBJ2-7; 8 bases are a match to TRBD2. With 5 bases clipped from V and 5 bases from J, the junction kept 12 bases outside the gene matches. The CDR3 sequence is 15 residues long. Per germline, CDR1 SGHKS and CDR2 YYEKEE (reference sequence).

The chain joins TRBV5-5 to TRBJ1-5; 7 bases fit TRBD1. V dropped 4 bases and J dropped 3; count of bases not matched to a gene: 13. Looked up from germline, CDR1 is SGHKS and CDR2 is YYEKEE (reference sequence). The CDR3 is 17 residues long. For the CDR3, the DNA is TGTGCCAGCAGCAGATTTAGACAGGGCTCGGCCAATCAGCCCCAGCATTTT. Translation gives CASSRFRQGSANQPQHF. The complete variable domain, with remaining parts taken from reference TRBV5-5 and TRBJ1-5, reads DAGVTQSPTHLIKTRGQQVTLRCSPISGHKSVSWYQQVLGQGPQFIFQYYEKEERGRGNFPDRFSARQFPNYSSELNVNALLLGDSALYLCASSRFRQGSANQPQHFGDGTRLSIL.

The rearrangement joins TRBV2 to TRBJ2-2; TRBD2 aligns across 8 bases. This CDR3 is built from 16 residues. CDR1 is SNHLY and CDR2 is FYNNEI in the germline V gene. The trim removed 5 bases at V and 4 bases at J, leaving 9 bases unmatched. The CDR3 region has the DNA TGTGCCAGCAGTCCCATAGCGGGGTTGAGCACCGGGGAGCTGTTTTTT. It encodes CASSPIAGLSTGELFF.

V is TRBV27 and J is TRBJ2-4; TRBD1 is a possible D gene (6 bases). Germline-derived CDR1 and CDR2 are MNHEY and SMNVEV (reference sequence). This CDR3 has 14 residues. The ends were cut back, 2 bases at V and 8 bases at J, with 13 bases in the middle. The DNA for the CDR3 is TGTGCCAGCAGTTTAGGGTATCCAGGGGACATTCAGTACTTC. This translates into CASSLGYPGDIQYF.

The V gene is TRBV28, the J gene TRBJ1-2; TRBD1 matches at 8 bases. The germline gives CDR1 MDHEN, CDR2 SYDVKM. V lost 7 bases to trimming and J lost 8 bases; unmatched junction nucleotides: 15. The CDR3 runs to 15 residues. CDR3 residues: CASTPQGTGIRGYTF. DNA of the CDR3: TGTGCCAGCACCCCCCAGGGGACAGGCATAAGGGGCTACACCTTC.

CDR3 bases: TGCGCCAGCAGCTTGGCCGGGGTATCTGGCTACGAGCAGTACTTC. It is translated as CASSLAGVSGYEQYF. The chain recombines TRBV5-1 with TRBJ2-7, with D perhaps matching TRBD2 (5 bases). This CDR3 is built from 15 residues. Germline lookup yields CDR1 SGHRS and CDR2 YFSETQ. V shed 0 bases and J shed 3 bases, with 13 bases lying between them.

This clone was counted a few times. V and J are TRBV5-6 and TRBJ2-2; D might be TRBD2 (5 bases). V shed 3 bases and J shed 1 base, with 10 bases lying between them. Germline V gene lookup returns CDR1 SGHDT and CDR2 YYEEEE. This CDR3 comprises 15 residues. CDR3 sequence reads: CASSSVARNTGELFF. CDR3 coding DNA: TGTGCCAGCAGCTCCGTAGCGCGGAACACCGGGGAGCTGTTTTTT.

This clone appeared a single time. The chain carries TRBV7-2 and TRBJ2-7; D remains ambiguous. Trimming cost V 2 bases and J 0 bases, with 14 bases left between them. Germline CDR1 is SGHTA and CDR2 is FQGNSA. The CDR3 consists of 16 residues. The CDR3 loop reads CASSLKADPSSYEQYF. As DNA, the CDR3 is TGTGCCAGCAGCTTAAAGGCAGACCCCAGCTCCTACGAGCAGTACTTC.